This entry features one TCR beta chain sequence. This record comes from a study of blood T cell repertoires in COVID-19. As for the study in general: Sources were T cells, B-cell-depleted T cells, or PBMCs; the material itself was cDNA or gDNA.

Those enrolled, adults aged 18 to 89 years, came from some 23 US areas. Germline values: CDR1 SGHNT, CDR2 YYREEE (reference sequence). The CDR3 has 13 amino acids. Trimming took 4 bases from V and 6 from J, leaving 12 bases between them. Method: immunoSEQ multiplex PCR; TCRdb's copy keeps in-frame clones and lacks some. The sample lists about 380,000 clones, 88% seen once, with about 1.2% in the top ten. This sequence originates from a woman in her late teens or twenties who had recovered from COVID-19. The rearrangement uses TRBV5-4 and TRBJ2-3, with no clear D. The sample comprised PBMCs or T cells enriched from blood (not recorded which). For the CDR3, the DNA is TGTGCCAGCAGCCCCGCGGCGTTCGATACGCAGTATTTT. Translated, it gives CASSPAAFDTQYF.